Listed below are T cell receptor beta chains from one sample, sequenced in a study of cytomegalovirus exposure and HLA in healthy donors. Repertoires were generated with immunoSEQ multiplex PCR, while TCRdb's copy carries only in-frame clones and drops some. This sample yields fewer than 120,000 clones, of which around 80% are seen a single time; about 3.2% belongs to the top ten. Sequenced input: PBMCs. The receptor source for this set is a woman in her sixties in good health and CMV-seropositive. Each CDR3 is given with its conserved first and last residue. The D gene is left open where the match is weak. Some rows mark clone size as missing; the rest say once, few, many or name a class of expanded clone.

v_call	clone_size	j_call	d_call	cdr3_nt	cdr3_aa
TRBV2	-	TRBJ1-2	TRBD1	TGTGCCAGCAGGTTCACAGGGGGCTCTGGCTACACCTTC	CASRFTGGSGYTF
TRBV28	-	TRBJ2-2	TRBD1	TGTGCCAGCAGGAAGACAGGGTTGGCCGGGGAGCTGTTTTTT	CASRKTGLAGELFF
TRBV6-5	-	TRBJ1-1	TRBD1	TGTGCCAGCAGTTACGGGACAGGGGTGGGCACTGAAGCTTTCTTT	CASSYGTGVGTEAFF
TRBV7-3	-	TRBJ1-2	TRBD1	TGTGCCAGCAGCTTAGTACAGGGGCGGGATGGCTACACCTTC	CASSLVQGRDGYTF
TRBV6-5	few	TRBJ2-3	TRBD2	TGTGCCAGCAGGGCTAGCGGAGATACGCAGTATTTT	CASRASGDTQYF
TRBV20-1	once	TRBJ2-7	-	TGCAGTGCTGGAACCAGGGACGAGCAGTACTTC	CSAGTRDEQYF
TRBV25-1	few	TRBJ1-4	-	TGTGCCAGCAGTGAATATCGCGGTGAAAAACTGTTTTTT	CASSEYRGEKLFF
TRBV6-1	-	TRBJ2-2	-	TGTGCCAGCAGTGTACAGACAGCGATGAACACCGGGGAGCTGTTTTTT	CASSVQTAMNTGELFF
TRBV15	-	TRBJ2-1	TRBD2	TGTGCCACCAGCAGTGACCCCGGACTAGCGGGAGTATCCGAGCAGTTCTTC	CATSSDPGLAGVSEQFF
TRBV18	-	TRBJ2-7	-	TGTGCCAGCTGCCCTAGCGCGAGCTCCTACGAGCAGTACTTC	CASCPSASSYEQYF
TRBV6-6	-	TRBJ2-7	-	TGTGCCAGCAAGGCAGGGGTGCCCTACGAGCAGTACTTC	CASKAGVPYEQYF
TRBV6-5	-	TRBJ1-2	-	TGTGCCAGCAGTGAAACAGAGACCTATGGCTACACCTTC	CASSETETYGYTF
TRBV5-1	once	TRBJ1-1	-	TGCGCCAGCAGTCCACAGGCAATGAACACTGAAGCTTTCTTT	CASSPQAMNTEAFF
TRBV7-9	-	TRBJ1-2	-	TGTGCCAGCAGCCCGCGGGGTCCAAGGCATGGCTACACCTTC	CASSPRGPRHGYTF
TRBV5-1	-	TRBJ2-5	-	TGCGCCAGCAGCTTGTGGCTAGCTGGCCGAGAGCAGTACTTC	CASSLWLAGREQYF
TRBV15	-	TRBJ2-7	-	TGTGCCACCAGCAGGGACTACCAGGGCGAGCAGTACTTC	CATSRDYQGEQYF
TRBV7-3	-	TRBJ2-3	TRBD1	TGTGCCAGCAGCCCCTCAGGGACAGGGACAGATACGCAGTATTTT	CASSPSGTGTDTQYF
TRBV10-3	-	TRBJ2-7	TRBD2	TGTGCCATCAGCGCCACTAGCGGTACCTACGAGCAGTACTTC	CAISATSGTYEQYF
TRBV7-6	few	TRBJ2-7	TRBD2	TGTGCCAGCAGCTTAAGCCTAGCGGGAGGGCCGATTGAGCAGTACTTC	CASSLSLAGGPIEQYF
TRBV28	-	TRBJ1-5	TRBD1	TGTGCCAGCAGCCAGGGGGCGAACAATCAGCCCCAGCATTTT	CASSQGANNQPQHF
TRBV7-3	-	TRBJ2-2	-	TGTGCCAGCAGCCTCAGCAGGGATTCCACCGGGGAGCTGTTTTTT	CASSLSRDSTGELFF
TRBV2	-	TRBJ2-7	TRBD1	TGTGCCAGCAGGGACGAACAGGGGAGCTCCTACGAGCAGTACTTC	CASRDEQGSSYEQYF
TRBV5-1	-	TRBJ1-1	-	TGCGCCAGCAGCTTGTCGGCAGGGGCTCACACTGAAGCTTTCTTT	CASSLSAGAHTEAFF
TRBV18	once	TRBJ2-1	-	TGTGCCAGCTCACCAGAGCTGGGAGAAGATGAGCAGTTCTTC	CASSPELGEDEQFF
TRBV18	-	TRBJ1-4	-	TGTGCCAGCTCACCAGAAACAACAGCTTCGACAACTAATGAAAAACTGTTTTTT	CASSPETTASTTNEKLFF
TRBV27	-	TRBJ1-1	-	TGTGCCAGCAGTAGATCCCGCGACAGTATGAACACTGAAGCTTTCTTT	CASSRSRDSMNTEAFF
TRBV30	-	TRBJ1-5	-	TGTGCCTGGAGGACCCAGGGTAGCAATCAGCCCCAGCATTTT	CAWRTQGSNQPQHF
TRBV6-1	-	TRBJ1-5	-	TGTGCCAGCAGTACACAGGGATCGTCTCAGCCCCAGCATTTT	CASSTQGSSQPQHF
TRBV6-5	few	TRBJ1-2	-	TGTGCCAGCAGATATCCCGGGTCCAACTATGGCTACACCTTC	CASRYPGSNYGYTF
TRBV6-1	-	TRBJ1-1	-	TGTGCCAGCAGTGAGAAGTCCGGTACTCTTGAAGCTTTCTTT	CASSEKSGTLEAFF
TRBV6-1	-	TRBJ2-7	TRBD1	TGTGCCAGCAGTTACGGACAGGGTGCTATCTTC	CASSYGQGAIF
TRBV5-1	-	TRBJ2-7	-	TGCGCCAGCAGCTTGAATCTAGGCGGGTACGAGCAGTACTTC	CASSLNLGGYEQYF
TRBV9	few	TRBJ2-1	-	TGTGCCAGCAGCGTAGCCCCGAGCAATGAGCAGTTCTTC	CASSVAPSNEQFF
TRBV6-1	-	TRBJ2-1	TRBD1	TGTGCCAGCAGTGAAAGGGGACAGCTGAGGTCGCGGCAGTTCTTC	CASSERGQLRSRQFF
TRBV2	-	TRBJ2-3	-	TGTGCCAGCAGTACTTTAGCGGAATTCCTTAGGGGTACGCAGTATTTT	CASSTLAEFLRGTQYF
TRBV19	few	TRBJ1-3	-	TGTGCCAGTAGTATAGGGGCGCGAGGAAACACCATATATTTT	CASSIGARGNTIYF
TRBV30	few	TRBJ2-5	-	TGTGCCTGGAGCCAGGGGAGAGAGACCCAGTACTTC	CAWSQGRETQYF
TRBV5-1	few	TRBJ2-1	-	TGCGCCAGCAGCTTCGGGTATGGGGGCGCCTACTCATACAATGAGCAGTTCTTC	CASSFGYGGAYSYNEQFF
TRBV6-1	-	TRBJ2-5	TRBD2	TGTGCCAGCAGTGACGGACTAGTTGGACTCTCGGGGGAGACCCAGTACTTC	CASSDGLVGLSGETQYF
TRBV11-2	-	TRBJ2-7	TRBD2	TGTGCCAGCAGCTTTGGGCTAGCGGGAGGGAGGGAGCAGTACTTC	CASSFGLAGGREQYF
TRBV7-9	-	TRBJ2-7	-	TGTGCCAGCAGCTCCGCCGGACTGGTTACGGGGCAGTACTTC	CASSSAGLVTGQYF
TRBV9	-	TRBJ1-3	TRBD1	TGTGCCAGCAGCGAGGACACCGGGACAGGGTACGAAAACACCATATATTTT	CASSEDTGTGYENTIYF
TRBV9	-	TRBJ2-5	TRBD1	TGTGCCAGCAGCGCATCTCGCGGGACAGGGCTCCTAGTCCGAGAGACCCAGTACTTC	CASSASRGTGLLVRETQYF
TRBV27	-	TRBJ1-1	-	TGTGCCAGCAGCTTCTCGGGGGGTAACACTGAAGCTTTCTTT	CASSFSGGNTEAFF
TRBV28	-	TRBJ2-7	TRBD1	TGTGCCAGCAGTTTATTTCGCAGGGGGCGGAGATCCTACGAGCAGTACTTC	CASSLFRRGRRSYEQYF
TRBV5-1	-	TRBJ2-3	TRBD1	TGCGCCAGCAGCTTGCCGGGACAGGGGACAGATACGCAGTATTTT	CASSLPGQGTDTQYF